The clone carrying this T cell receptor beta chain was detected a few times. Its antigen is unidentified. The sample originates from a study of shared clonotypes between healthy human individuals. Across the whole study: The study enrolled a couple of women and a few men aged 18 to 49. Per-donor plates numbered three CD4 naive, three CD4 memory, two CD8 naive and one CD8 memory. Study results and limitations: An effect of sequencing depth on clonotype sharing among donors was expected.

Genomic DNA per cell subset filled all wells of several immunoSEQ plates. Here immunoSEQ multiplex PCR was the method, and the copy in TCRdb shows in-frame clones only, minus some. Of 110,000 or so clones in the sample, about 63% were seen once. Germline CDR1 and CDR2: LNHNV and YYDKDF (reference sequence). With 3 bases clipped from V and 5 bases from J, the junction kept 5 bases outside the gene matches. This CDR3 spans 16 amino acids. The material sequenced was memory CD8+ T cells sorted from blood. This sample's subset: CD45RO+ cells pooled with CCR7-negative TemRA cells. The clonotype comes from a woman younger than 45 in good health. The chain links TRBV15 to TRBJ2-7, with 15 bases matching TRBD2. The CDR3 DNA is TGTGCCACCAGCAGGGGACTAGCGGGGGGTTGGGACGAGCAGTACTTC. Amino acids: CATSRGLAGGWDEQYF.